Listed here are 25 T cell receptor beta chains from one sample, sequenced in a study of T cells in Graves' hyperthyroidism and ophthalmopathy. RNA transcripts provided the source from which TCR beta CDR3 regions were amplified. The TCR CDR3 was amplified in a first-round RT-PCR using the HTBI primer set. Each CDR3 protein is one row after TCRdb ran MiXCR on the multiplex PCR reads. The sample contains fewer than 500,000 distinct CDR3 sequences, approximately 12% of which appear only once. The sequenced sample was blood. These TCRs come from a man aged 25 to 40 with Graves' hyperthyroidism that later progressed to Graves' ophthalmopathy.

This clonotype was counted ten times or more. V is TRBV24-1 and J is TRBJ1-5, with 9 bases that match TRBD1. With 4 bases clipped from V and 6 bases from J, the junction kept 9 bases outside the gene matches. CDR3 size: 16 residues. From germline, CDR1 is KGHDR and CDR2 SFDVKD. The CDR3 nucleotides read TGTGCCACCAGTGACTCCACCGGGACAGGGCTTCAGCCCCAGCATTTT. Translation gives CATSDSTGTGLQPQHF.

This clonotype was recorded at least ten times. V gene TRBV20-1 combines with J gene TRBJ1-1; TRBD1 is a possible D gene (5 bases). The CDR3 is made up of 11 amino acids. V was pared by 4 bases and J by 7 bases, with 10 bases between. Germline CDR1 is DFQATT and CDR2 is SNEGSKA (reference sequence). The CDR3, as DNA: TGCAGTGCTACTAGACAGCTTGAAGCTTTCTTT. This encodes CSATRQLEAFF.

The genes are TRBV5-1 and TRBJ2-7; TRBD1 agrees at 9 bases. The trim removed 1 base at V and 7 bases at J, leaving 6 bases unmatched. This CDR3 is built from 14 residues. CDR1 is SGHRS, CDR2 YFSETQ, per germline. The CDR3 here is CASSLTGGWEEQYF. DNA of the CDR3: TGCGCCAGCAGCTTGACAGGGGGCTGGGAGGAGCAGTACTTC.

This clonotype turned up a few times. This CDR3 is CATSRTRTSLSADTQYF. The CDR3 DNA follows: TGTGCCACCAGCAGAACAAGGACTAGCCTGAGCGCAGATACGCAGTATTTT. This rearrangement joins TRBV15 to TRBJ2-3; TRBD2 agrees at 8 bases. The CDR3 covers 17 residues. Germline-derived CDR1 and CDR2 are LNHNV and YYDKDF (reference sequence). The J segment lost 4 bases and the V segment lost 2 bases, leaving 11 bases of the junction unmatched.

This clonotype came up many times. The rearrangement links TRBV20-1 to TRBJ2-7; no clear D. Germline V gene sequence: CDR1 DFQATT, CDR2 SNEGSKA (reference sequence). V was clipped by 4 bases and J by 2 bases, with 9 bases between them. This CDR3 is 12 amino acids long. The CDR3, as DNA: TGCAGTGCTACCAGGCTCACCTACGAGCAGTACTTC. It yields the protein CSATRLTYEQYF.

This clonotype appeared many times. J is TRBJ2-5 and V is TRBV5-1, with D unclear. Per the germline V gene, CDR1 is SGHRS and CDR2 is YFSETQ. V was shortened by 0 bases and J by 4 bases, with 13 bases between the two germline ends. The length of the CDR3 is 15 residues. This CDR3 reads CASSLGADLGETQYF. CDR3 DNA sequence: TGCGCCAGCAGCTTGGGGGCCGACCTGGGAGAGACCCAGTACTTC.

This clonotype was seen many times. The V gene is TRBV9, the J gene TRBJ1-6; TRBD1 is a possible D gene (6 bases). Germline V gene lookup returns CDR1 SGDLS and CDR2 YYNGEE. V lost 0 bases to trimming and J lost 4 bases, with 14 bases between them. The CDR3 spans 17 residues. CDR3 nucleotide sequence: TGTGCCAGCAGCGTAGAAGCCACGGGACATTATAATTCACCCCTCCACTTT. This gives the protein CASSVEATGHYNSPLHF.

V is TRBV28 and J is TRBJ2-7; D gene uncertain. CDR1 and CDR2 (germline): MDHEN, SYDVKM. The CDR3 covers 13 residues. Trimming pared 2 bases from V and 2 bases from J, leaving 7 bases between. The CDR3 here is CASSLNGPYEQYF. The CDR3 nucleotides read TGTGCCAGCAGTTTAAACGGTCCCTACGAGCAGTACTTC.

This clonotype appeared a few times. The rearrangement uses TRBV30 and TRBJ1-5; TRBD1 is a possible D gene (6 bases). The CDR3 covers 14 residues. Per germline, CDR1 GTSNPN and CDR2 SVGIG (reference sequence). V was clipped by 0 bases and J by 7 bases, with 13 bases between them. CDR3 sequence: CAWSVLQGGQPQHF. In nucleotides, the CDR3 is TGTGCCTGGAGTGTCCTACAGGGTGGCCAGCCCCAGCATTTT.

This clonotype was observed a handful of times. The V call is TRBV20-1, the J call TRBJ2-1; D gene unclear. The length of the CDR3 is 14 residues. Germline loops: CDR1 DFQATT, CDR2 SNEGSKA (reference sequence). Trimming cost V 1 base and J 4 bases, with 11 bases left between them. CDR3 DNA sequence: TGCAGTGCTAGAGTAGCCGTCGGATACAATGAGCAGTTCTTC. Encoded protein: CSARVAVGYNEQFF.

This clonotype was observed at least ten times. V usage is TRBV5-1 and J usage is TRBJ1-1; D gene ambiguous. Germline V gene data show CDR1 as SGHRS and CDR2 as YFSETQ. V dropped 9 bases and J dropped 4 bases, with 13 bases sitting between them. The CDR3 sequence is 12 residues long. CDR3 nucleotide sequence: TGCGCCATCCCGGCGCGGAGCACTGAAGCTTTCTTT. Its translation: CAIPARSTEAFF.

This clonotype has more than one count but fewer than ten. J is TRBJ2-2 and V is TRBV9, with 8 bases fitting TRBD1. The junction had 4 bases not matched to a gene; V was cut back by 2 bases and J by 7 bases. Per germline, CDR1 SGDLS and CDR2 YYNGEE. The CDR3 contains 14 residues. The CDR3 protein is CASSVRTGIGELFF. CDR3 DNA sequence: TGTGCCAGCAGCGTCCGGACAGGGATCGGGGAGCTGTTTTTT.

This rearrangement joins TRBV19 to TRBJ1-6; the D is unclear. CDR3 size: 15 residues. The germline V gene encodes CDR1 LNHDA and CDR2 SQIVND (reference sequence). V gave up 7 bases and J gave up 8 bases, with 18 bases separating them. The CDR3, as DNA: TGTGCCAGTACCTTCGGCGGTCGGGCGGATTCACCCCTCCACTTT. It translates to CASTFGGRADSPLHF.

This rearrangement joins TRBV7-2 to TRBJ2-7, with D possibly being TRBD1 (5 bases). The CDR3 runs to 15 residues. The germline gives CDR1 SGHTA, CDR2 FQGNSA. V lost 4 bases to trimming and J lost 4 bases, with 17 bases between them. CDR3 region: CASSSRGGDYYEQYF. CDR3 DNA: TGTGCCAGCAGCTCTAGGGGTGGGGATTATTACGAGCAGTACTTC.

The chain couples TRBV18 to TRBJ2-2, with 9 bases matching TRBD1. The CDR3 has 13 residues. With 4 bases clipped from V and 9 bases from J, the junction kept 3 bases outside the gene matches. Germline CDR1 and CDR2: KGHSH and LQKENI. Here the CDR3 DNA reads TGTGCCAGCTCACGGGACAGGGTCCGGGAGCTGTTTTTT. Its translation is CASSRDRVRELFF.

This clonotype was observed a few times. The J gene is TRBJ2-7, the V gene TRBV2; D is unresolved. CDR3 length: 13 amino acids. The V end was cut by 2 bases, the J end by 2 bases, with 7 bases between. CDR1 is SNHLY, CDR2 FYNNEI, per germline. The CDR3 nucleotides are TGTGCCAGCAGTGAACCAGGTACCTACGAGCAGTACTTC. It specifies CASSEPGTYEQYF.

This clonotype has a count of ten or more. The V gene is TRBV7-2, the J gene TRBJ2-5; D is possibly TRBD1 (6 bases). Germline assignment: CDR1 SGHTA and CDR2 FQGNSA. This CDR3 spans 15 amino acids. V was cut by 4 bases and J by 6 bases, with 18 bases left in between. The CDR3 reads CASSSGQYHLKTQYF. The DNA of the CDR3 is TGTGCCAGCAGCTCTGGACAGTACCATCTGAAGACCCAGTACTTC.

This chain links TRBV29-1 with TRBJ2-7; D remains ambiguous. The V gene lost 4 bases and the J gene lost 2 bases, with 15 bases spanning the gap. Germline CDR1 reads SQVTM; CDR2 reads ANQGSEA. CDR3 length equals 14 residues. Here the CDR3 reads CSVVGSLSPYEQYF. CDR3 sequence (DNA): TGCAGCGTTGTTGGATCTTTATCACCCTACGAGCAGTACTTC.

This clonotype has only a few counts. The V gene is TRBV13, the J gene TRBJ2-1, with D tentatively TRBD1 (6 bases). CDR1 PRHDT and CDR2 FYEKMQ come from the germline V gene (reference sequence). The ends were cut back, 2 bases at V and 4 bases at J, with 15 bases in the middle. The CDR3 contains 16 residues. The CDR3 sequence: CASSLNGAGAYNEQFF. In nucleotides, the CDR3 is TGTGCCAGCAGCTTAAACGGGGCAGGGGCATACAATGAGCAGTTCTTC.

This clonotype appeared a few times. The genes are TRBV7-6 and TRBJ2-1; TRBD2 aligns across 11 bases. In germline, CDR1 is SGHVS, CDR2 FNYEAQ. The CDR3 extends over 16 amino acids. The trim removed 5 bases at V and 5 bases at J, leaving 8 bases unmatched. DNA for the CDR3: TGTGCCAGCAGCGCGCGACTAGCGGGACATCACAATGAGCAGTTCTTC. This sequence encodes CASSARLAGHHNEQFF.

There are many counts of this clonotype. This chain uses TRBV2 with TRBJ2-7; possibly TRBD2 for D (6 bases). Trimming pared 8 bases from V and 5 bases from J, leaving 16 bases between. The CDR3 consists of 13 residues. Germline V gives CDR1 SNHLY, CDR2 FYNNEI. The CDR3: CASSPRGIDEQYF. The CDR3 nucleotides are TGTGCCAGCTCACCGCGGGGTATCGACGAGCAGTACTTC. Complete variable domain (other parts from reference TRBV2 and TRBJ2-7): EPEVTQTPSHQVTQMGQEVILRCVPISNHLYFYWYRQILGQKVEFLVSFYNNEISEKSEIFDDQFSVERPDGSNFTLKIRSTKLEDSAMYFCASSPRGIDEQYFGPGTRLTVT.

The gene calls are TRBV10-3 and TRBJ2-1; D remains ambiguous. CDR1 ENHRY and CDR2 SYGVKD come from the germline V gene. This CDR3 has 14 residues. V was trimmed by 6 bases and J by 0 bases, leaving 9 bases between them. DNA for the CDR3: TGTGCCATCAGGGACCTGAGCTCCTACAATGAGCAGTTCTTC. Amino acids: CAIRDLSSYNEQFF.

This clonotype was seen only a few times. The CDR3 bases are TGTGCCAGCAGCAACCCATATTTGACAGCCGATACGCAGTATTTT. Translation gives CASSNPYLTADTQYF. The chain is built from TRBV12-3 or TRBV12-4 and TRBJ2-3; D perhaps matches TRBD1 (5 bases). The CDR3 runs to 15 residues. V was clipped by 6 bases and J by 6 bases, with 19 bases between them.

The sample holds a few counts of this clonotype. The chain carries TRBV2 and TRBJ1-1; D not resolved. Germline V lookup: CDR1 SNHLY, CDR2 FYNNEI. This CDR3 is 13 amino acids long. Trimming cost V 3 bases and J 8 bases, with 13 bases left between them. The CDR3 sequence: CASSDMARTEAFF. For the CDR3, the DNA is TGTGCCAGCAGTGATATGGCAAGGACCGAAGCTTTCTTT.

There are many counts of this clonotype. This chain links TRBV27 with TRBJ2-1; 7 nucleotides agree with TRBD2. Trimming took 9 bases from V and 4 from J; bases not matched to a gene: 6. CDR1 and CDR2 (germline): MNHEY, SMNVEV (reference sequence). This CDR3 region has 13 residues. The CDR3 protein is CASWGGWYNEQFF. DNA for the CDR3: TGTGCCAGTTGGGGAGGGTGGTACAATGAGCAGTTCTTC.